One T cell receptor (beta chain) is described in this entry. This sample was taken from a study of blood T cell repertoires in COVID-19. Study-level background: Specimens from acute and convalescent COVID-19 originated in the United States, Italy and Spain. Sources were T cells, B-cell-depleted T cells, or PBMCs; the material itself was cDNA or gDNA.

The authors' processing: Estimated nucleated cell counts came from reference gene primer amplification. Using immunoSEQ multiplex PCR, the repertoire was profiled, and TCRdb retains in-frame clones only, with some absent. V, J and clone size reflect that table, while D and trimming were determined from the DNA. The repertoire has approximately 140,000 clones, around 89% of them found once; the top ten carry 1.2%. The germline gives CDR1 LNHNV, CDR2 YYDKDF (reference sequence). CDR3 length: 16 amino acids. V lost 3 bases and J lost 5, with 20 bases in between. In assigning cohorts, the study relied on participant-reported clinical history.

The receptor was derived from a woman under 40 with acute COVID-19. The sample was PBMCs or T cells enriched from blood (not recorded which). This chain connects TRBV15 to TRBJ2-7; TRBD1 might be the D (6 bases). The CDR3 DNA is TGTGCCACCAGCAGGAGGGCAGGGGAGTCAACCCACGAGCAGTACTTC. This gives the protein CATSRRAGESTHEQYF.